This TCR beta chain was recovered during a study of T cell repertoires in cytomegalovirus infection. As for the study in general: HLA-B-restricted CMV epitopes that are well studied, plus recently identified HLA-C-restricted ones, were used by the study. Study-level findings and limits: Ex vivo, HLA-C-restricted CMV-specific TCR beta clonotypes prevailed over the rest of the response.

TCRdb recomputed calls from the reads with MiXCR, one row per CDR3 protein. The sample lists fewer than 1,000,000 distinct CDR3 sequences; around a third were seen once. This clonotype was seen a handful of times. No antigen is known for it. The specimen was cultured CD8+ T cells from PBMCs, collected from culture after CMV antigen stimulation. The receptor's source is a human donor in good health (CMV status not recorded). Some clones in this sample may be carry-over from other donors' samples.

The CDR3 DNA sequence: TGTGCCAGCAGCTTCGACGGGGCCACGACAGATACGCAGTATTTT. This translates into CASSFDGATTDTQYF. The chain employs TRBV6-1 and TRBJ2-3; the D gene could be TRBD1 or TRBD2 (5 bases each). The length of the CDR3 is 15 residues. Germline CDR1 is MNHNS and CDR2 is SASEGT. Trimming shortened V by 6 bases and J by 3 bases, and 16 bases separated the two germline ends.